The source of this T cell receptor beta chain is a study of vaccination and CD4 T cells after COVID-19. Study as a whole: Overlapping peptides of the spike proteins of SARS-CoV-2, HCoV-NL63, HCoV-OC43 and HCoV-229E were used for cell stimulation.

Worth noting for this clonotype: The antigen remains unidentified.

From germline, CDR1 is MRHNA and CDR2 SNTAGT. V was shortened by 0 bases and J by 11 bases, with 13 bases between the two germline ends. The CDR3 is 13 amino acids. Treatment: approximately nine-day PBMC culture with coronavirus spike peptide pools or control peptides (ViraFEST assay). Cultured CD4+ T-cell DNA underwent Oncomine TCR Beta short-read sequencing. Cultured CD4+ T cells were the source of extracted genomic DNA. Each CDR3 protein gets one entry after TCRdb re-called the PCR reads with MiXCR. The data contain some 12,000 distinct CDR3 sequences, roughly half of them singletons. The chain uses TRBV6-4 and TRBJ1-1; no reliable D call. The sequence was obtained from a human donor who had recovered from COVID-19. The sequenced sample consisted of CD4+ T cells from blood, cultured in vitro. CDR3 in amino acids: CASSDSSGGRAFF. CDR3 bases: TGTGCCAGCAGTGACTCGAGTGGAGGGAGGGCTTTCTTT.